This is a list of T cell receptor beta chains from one sample in a study of long-term antiretroviral therapy in people with HIV. Sequencing was performed with immunoSEQ multiplex PCR; in TCRdb, only in-frame clones are kept and a portion is missing. The sample lists 22,000 or so clones, over 75% occurring once. The material was unsorted PBMCs, obtained roughly 2.7 years after starting antiretroviral therapy. The origin of the receptors is a woman aged 45-59 years with HIV. Both conserved end residues are part of each CDR3. A D gene is named only where the DNA matches it firmly. Rows give clone size only sometimes, using once, few, many, or a class for an expanded clone.

j_call d_call clone_size v_call cdr3_nt cdr3_aa
TRBJ2-3 . . TRBV6-6 TGTGCCAGCAGTTACTCGTCAGGTTACACAGATACGCAGTATTTT CASSYSSGYTDTQYF
TRBJ1-2 TRBD1 . TRBV18 TGTGCCAGCTCACCCACCGGGACAGGGGGTGGCTATGGCTACACCTTC CASSPTGTGGGYGYTF
TRBJ2-2 . . TRBV4-3 TGCGCCAGCAGCCAACTGGGTGCCGGGGAGCTGTTTTTT CASSQLGAGELFF
TRBJ1-2 . . TRBV7-2 TGTGCCAGCAGCTTAACGACAGACTATGGCTACACCTTC CASSLTTDYGYTF
TRBJ2-2 . . TRBV7-2 TGTGCCAGCACCGCTTACGGGGGAGTTGGCGGGGAGCTGTTTTTT CASTAYGGVGGELFF
TRBJ1-1 . . TRBV4-1 TGCGCCAGCAGCCAAGTCACCCAGGGACGGGGGAACACTGAAGCTTTCTTT CASSQVTQGRGNTEAFF
TRBJ2-7 TRBD2 . TRBV7-9 TGTGCCAGCAGCCTCAGCGGGACTACAAACGAGCAGTACTTC CASSLSGTTNEQYF
TRBJ2-2 . . TRBV19 TGTGCCAGTAGTATTGTGGGAACCGGGGAGCTGTTTTTT CASSIVGTGELFF
TRBJ2-1 . . TRBV11-3 TGTGCCAGCAGCGCATCTGCCTACAATGAGCAGTTCTTC CASSASAYNEQFF
TRBJ2-5 TRBD1 . TRBV28 TGTGCCAGCAGTTTAGACAGGGTGGGAACTGAGACCCAGTACTTC CASSLDRVGTETQYF
TRBJ1-2 TRBD1 . TRBV4-2 TGTGCCAGCAGCCCAGGGACAGGGTACTTTAATGGCTACACCTTC CASSPGTGYFNGYTF
TRBJ2-3 TRBD2 . TRBV7-3 TGTGCCAGCAGCTTCCGGGAGGGCGATACGCAGTATTTT CASSFREGDTQYF
TRBJ2-7 TRBD2 . TRBV10-2 TGCGCCAGCAGTGAGTCGGGGCCTAGCGGGAGGGCCTGGGAGCAGTACTTC CASSESGPSGRAWEQYF
TRBJ2-7 TRBD1 . TRBV27 TGTGCCAGCGGCAGACTCCCGGGACAGAACGAGCAGTACTTC CASGRLPGQNEQYF
TRBJ1-4 . . TRBV28 TGTGCCAGCAGTTTATTCAAAGTAGGCGGTGAAAAACTGTTTTTT CASSLFKVGGEKLFF
TRBJ1-1 . . TRBV6-5 TGTGCCAGCAGTTACGACTTGGGGAACACTGAAGCTTTCTTT CASSYDLGNTEAFF
TRBJ2-1 TRBD1 . TRBV4-3 TGCGCCAGCAGCCCTTGGACAGGGGAGGTCGATGAGCAGTTCTTC CASSPWTGEVDEQFF
TRBJ1-2 . few TRBV7-9 TGTGCCAGCAGCTTAGCCGGGGGCTATGGCTACACCTTC CASSLAGGYGYTF
TRBJ1-5 . . TRBV6-5 TGTGCCAGCCCTACCGTTCATAGCAATCAGCCCCAGCATTTT CASPTVHSNQPQHF
TRBJ2-7 . . TRBV21-1 TGTGCCAGCAGCAAAGGGGACGGGACAGGGCTTCCTCCGTTAGGGGAGCAGTACTTC CASSKGDGTGLPPLGEQYF
TRBJ1-1 . . TRBV5-4 TGTGCCTGGGGCCCCCAGCTCGGCACTGAAGCTTTCTTT CAWGPQLGTEAFF
TRBJ1-2 . . TRBV20-1 TGCAGTGCTAGTAGTCAGGGGGGCTACACCTTC CSASSQGGYTF
TRBJ2-7 TRBD1 . TRBV28 TGTGCCAGCAGCCGGCGGGACAGGCTTAGTGATTGGGGGTGGTACTTC CASSRRDRLSDWGWYF
TRBJ2-3 TRBD2 . TRBV7-9 TGTGCCAGCAGCTTTGCGGGAGGGCCAGATACGCAGTATTTT CASSFAGGPDTQYF
TRBJ2-1 TRBD2 . TRBV4-3 TGCGCCAGCAGCCAAGATTGGAGCGGGATCTACAATGAGCAGTTCTTC CASSQDWSGIYNEQFF
TRBJ2-7 . . TRBV7-9 TGTGCCAGCAGCGCCGGAAACTACGAGCAGTACTTC CASSAGNYEQYF
TRBJ2-7 . . TRBV7-2 TGTGCCAGCAGCTTAGAATTAGACATGGGTGGGCGCGAGCAGTACTTC CASSLELDMGGREQYF
TRBJ2-1 TRBD2 once TRBV9 TGTGCCAGCAGCGTTACACTAGCGCGGAGCTCCTACAATGAGCAGTTCTTC CASSVTLARSSYNEQFF
TRBJ2-3 . . TRBV11-1 TGTGCCAGCAGCTCGACAGGTGACCACACAGATACGCAGTATTTT CASSSTGDHTDTQYF
TRBJ1-5 . . TRBV5-1 TGCGCCAGCAGCTTGGGAGACTCCGGGGTGCAGCCCCAGCATTTT CASSLGDSGVQPQHF
TRBJ2-7 . . TRBV9 TGTGCCAGCAGCCCATCCCATAAGACAGCTCCTTACGAGCAGTACTTC CASSPSHKTAPYEQYF
TRBJ2-7 TRBD2 . TRBV5-1 TGCGCCAGCAGCTTGGGACGCACTAGCGGGGCCTCCTACGAGCAGTACTTC CASSLGRTSGASYEQYF
TRBJ2-5 TRBD2 . TRBV11-2 TGTGCCAGCGGGGGGGGAGAGGTGGGGCAAGAGACCCAGTACTTC CASGGGEVGQETQYF